A selection of T cell receptor beta chains follows, all from one sample in a study of cytomegalovirus exposure and HLA in healthy donors. The repertoire was sequenced with immunoSEQ multiplex PCR; TCRdb's copy has only in-frame clones and lacks some. Of fewer than 200,000 clones in the sample, about 65% are singletons; the top ten hold approximately 7.1%. Source material: PBMCs. The receptors shown here come from a man aged 35-49 years in good health and CMV-seropositive. CDR3s include the opening cysteine and the closing phenylalanine or tryptophan. D genes are given only for firm matches. Rows give clone size only sometimes, using once, few, many, or a class for an expanded clone.

TRBV6-6	TRBJ1-5	.	.	CASSLSGSNQPQHF	TGTGCCAGCAGTTTATCAGGCAGCAATCAGCCCCAGCATTTT
TRBV20-1	TRBJ2-1	.	.	CSASRENEQFF	TGCAGTGCTAGTCGGGAGAATGAGCAGTTCTTC
TRBV30	TRBJ1-1	.	.	CAWGRTRTEAFF	TGTGCCTGGGGGAGGACTCGCACTGAAGCTTTCTTT
TRBV5-6	TRBJ2-2	.	.	CASSLENHPQGWSGELFF	TGTGCCAGCAGCTTGGAAAATCACCCCCAGGGATGGTCCGGGGAGCTGTTTTTT
TRBV2	TRBJ2-7	few	TRBD2	CASSEAGRRGFGEQYF	TGTGCCAGCAGTGAAGCGGGGCGGCGGGGGTTCGGCGAGCAGTACTTC
TRBV19	TRBJ1-2	once	.	CATGAGTPNYGYTF	TGTGCCACTGGGGCGGGGACCCCTAACTATGGCTACACCTTC
TRBV6-5	TRBJ1-2	.	TRBD1	CASTKQGNNYGYTF	TGTGCCAGCACGAAACAGGGGAACAACTATGGCTACACCTTC
TRBV4-2	TRBJ1-1	.	.	CASSQEALNTEAFF	TGTGCCAGCAGCCAAGAGGCACTGAACACTGAAGCTTTCTTT
TRBV5-1	TRBJ2-7	.	.	CASSLGISGDEQYF	TGCGCCAGCAGCTTGGGTATCTCAGGGGACGAGCAGTACTTC
TRBV5-4	TRBJ1-2	.	.	CASSHGRANYGYTF	TGCGCCAGCAGCCATGGGAGAGCTAACTATGGCTACACCTTC
TRBV5-4	TRBJ2-2	once	TRBD1	CASSSRGRDTGELFF	TGTGCCAGCAGCTCAAGGGGGCGGGACACCGGGGAGCTGTTTTTT
TRBV6-5	TRBJ2-1	few	TRBD1	CASSPTGGSYNEQFF	TGTGCCAGCAGTCCGACAGGGGGCTCCTACAATGAGCAGTTCTTC
TRBV4-2	TRBJ1-6	.	TRBD1	CASSQDGQGPFNSPLHF	TGTGCCAGCAGCCAAGACGGACAGGGCCCGTTTAATTCACCCCTCCACTTT
TRBV7-2	TRBJ2-5	once	TRBD2	CASSLGLASYQETQYF	TGTGCCAGCAGCTTAGGACTAGCGTCGTACCAAGAGACCCAGTACTTC
TRBV7-7	TRBJ2-7	.	TRBD2	CASGPDNSYEQYF	TGTGCTAGCGGGCCCGACAACTCCTACGAGCAGTACTTC
TRBV4-3	TRBJ2-7	.	.	CASSQDAGLGYEQYF	TGCGCCAGCAGCCAAGATGCGGGGTTGGGCTACGAGCAGTACTTC
TRBV5-1	TRBJ1-1	.	.	CASSLAGRQHMNTEAFF	TGCGCCAGCAGCTTGGCCGGGAGACAGCACATGAACACTGAAGCTTTCTTT
TRBV7-2	TRBJ1-4	.	.	CASSLGLTNEKLFF	TGTGCCAGCAGCTTAGGGCTCACTAATGAAAAACTGTTTTTT
TRBV19	TRBJ2-7	.	.	CASSRQERAYEQYF	TGTGCCAGTAGTAGACAGGAGAGGGCCTACGAGCAGTACTTC
TRBV7-2	TRBJ1-3	.	.	CASSLVSGSSGNTIYF	TGTGCCAGCAGCTTAGTCTCGGGTAGCTCTGGAAACACCATATATTTT
TRBV29-1	TRBJ2-4	.	TRBD1	CSVEGFRGTELAKNIQYF	TGCAGCGTTGAAGGGTTTCGTGGGACAGAGCTAGCCAAAAACATTCAGTACTTC
TRBV5-4	TRBJ1-2	few	.	CASSLETDTVNYGYTF	TGTGCCAGCAGCTTGGAAACGGACACCGTGAACTATGGCTACACCTTC
TRBV2	TRBJ1-5	.	TRBD1	CASSDDDRGYGQPQHF	TGTGCCAGCAGTGATGATGACAGGGGGTACGGTCAGCCCCAGCATTTT
TRBV7-2	TRBJ1-2	.	TRBD1	CASSPDRDYGYTF	TGTGCCAGCAGCCCGGACAGGGACTATGGCTACACCTTC
TRBV29-1	TRBJ2-5	.	.	CSVGRPLLGQETQYF	TGCAGCGTTGGGAGGCCCCTTTTGGGCCAAGAGACCCAGTACTTC
TRBV18	TRBJ2-7	.	.	CASSPGLQLYEQYF	TGTGCCAGCTCCCCCGGACTGCAGCTTTACGAGCAGTACTTC
TRBV5-8	TRBJ2-4	.	TRBD1	CASSLLAMTGAKNIQYF	TGTGCCAGCAGCTTGTTGGCCATGACAGGGGCCAAAAACATTCAGTACTTC
TRBV29-1	TRBJ1-5	.	.	CSVGPREGQPQHF	TGCAGCGTTGGACCAAGAGAGGGCCAGCCCCAGCATTTT
TRBV5-1	TRBJ2-2	.	.	CASRWGGPNTGELFF	TGCGCCAGCAGGTGGGGGGGCCCGAACACCGGGGAGCTGTTTTTT
TRBV11-3	TRBJ2-5	.	TRBD1	CASSSDRGQETQYF	TGTGCCAGCAGCTCGGACAGGGGTCAAGAGACCCAGTACTTC
TRBV5-1	TRBJ1-1	.	TRBD1	CASSTETGGYTEAFF	TGCGCCAGCAGCACCGAGACAGGGGGGTACACTGAAGCTTTCTTT